A single sample is the source of the 8 T cell receptor beta chains below, sequenced in a study of response to subunit inactivated influenza vaccine. TCRdb used MiXCR to reprocess the RT-PCR reads, holding one entry per CDR3 protein. This sample has more than 700,000 distinct CDR3 sequences, with 21% found just once. The source material was PBMCs from blood, sampled 4 to 6 days after vaccination. These receptors were obtained from a man between 45 and 60 years old who received an inactivated influenza vaccine.

The genes are TRBV16 and TRBJ2-1; 9 bases align to TRBD1. V dropped 10 bases and J dropped 1; count of bases not matched to a gene: 11. The V gene's germline CDR1 is KGHSY and CDR2 FQNENV. The CDR3 is 16 amino acids. The DNA of the CDR3 is TGTGCCACCCGAGAGGGACAGGGTATTTCCTACAATGAGCAGTTCTTC. It codes for CATREGQGISYNEQFF.

This clonotype appeared many times. The rearrangement links TRBV18 to TRBJ1-2; D uncertain. V was clipped by 6 bases and J by 4 bases, with 12 bases between them. Germline V gives CDR1 KGHSH, CDR2 LQKENI. The CDR3 runs to 13 residues. The CDR3 loop reads CASSPDSSYGYTF. CDR3 sequence (DNA): TGTGCCAGCTCTCCCGACTCCTCCTATGGCTACACCTTC.

This clonotype was counted a few times. This chain links TRBV12-3 or TRBV12-4 with TRBJ2-5, with 10 positions matching TRBD2. The junction had 6 bases not matched to a gene; V was cut back by 6 bases and J by 5 bases. The CDR3 sequence is 14 residues long. This CDR3 is CASRSGRAGETQYF. In DNA form, the CDR3 reads TGTGCCAGCAGGAGCGGGAGGGCCGGGGAGACCCAGTACTTC.

In the case of this clonotype: One end of the junction does not line up with germline, which may come from a read error. This chain joins TRBV7-6 and TRBJ2-6, with TRBD2 as a possible D gene (6 bases). CDR3 length: 19 residues. Germline V gene sequence: CDR1 SGHVS, CDR2 FNYEAQ. The CDR3 loop reads CASSLASAADYSGANVLIF. In DNA, the CDR3 is TGTGCCAGCAGCTTAGCATCGGCTGCGGACTACTCTGGGGCCAACGTCCTGATTTTC.

The chain employs TRBV5-1 and TRBJ2-7; weak D call: TRBD1 (5 bases). The CDR3 runs to 14 residues. With 4 bases removed from V and 6 bases from J, the gap between germline ends came to 17 bases. Germline assignment: CDR1 SGHRS and CDR2 YFSETQ. The CDR3 sequence is CASSGAGLKSEQYF. In DNA, the CDR3 is TGCGCCAGCAGCGGGGCCGGGTTAAAAAGCGAGCAGTACTTC.

The chain has TRBV12-3 or TRBV12-4 and TRBJ1-2; D gene ambiguous. Between the trimmed V and J ends, which lost 6 bases and 4 bases, there was a span of 15 bases. This CDR3 comprises 14 residues. CDR3 in amino acids: CASSPAPTSYGYTF. CDR3 nucleotide sequence: TGTGCCAGCAGCCCGGCCCCGACCAGCTATGGCTACACCTTC.

This chain joins TRBV20-1 and TRBJ1-2; no clear D gene. V was clipped by 7 bases and J by 4 bases, with 10 bases between them. CDR1 is DFQATT, CDR2 SNEGSKA, per germline (reference sequence). The CDR3 runs 11 residues. CDR3 loop: CSVVTAYGYTF. CDR3 DNA sequence: TGCAGTGTAGTGACGGCCTATGGCTACACCTTC.

This clonotype was recorded a few times. The genes are TRBV5-1 and TRBJ1-4; TRBD1 agrees at 8 bases. The germline gives CDR1 SGHRS, CDR2 YFSETQ. CDR3 length: 13 residues. The ends lost 4 bases at V and 6 bases at J; junction bases unmatched: 2. The CDR3 sequence is CASSPTGDEKLFF. DNA of the CDR3: TGCGCCAGCAGCCCGACAGGGGATGAAAAACTGTTTTTT.